This entry features one T cell receptor (beta chain) sequence. Antigen: not known. The data originate from a study of T cells expressing NK-cell markers. The wider study: There were seven HCMV-seropositive donors and one seronegative donor among the eight sequenced.

Looked up from germline, CDR1 is SQVTM and CDR2 is ANQGSEA. The CDR3 spans 12 residues. Whole-study results and caveats: Uncertainty persisted over the HCMV specificity of expanded NKG2C+ T cell clones.

No DNA is given; TCRdb re-called the 5' RACE reads and lists each CDR3 protein once. Seen in this sample are about 300,000 distinct CDR3 sequences; the ten most common clones hold 4% to 5%. This chain joins TRBV29-1 and TRBJ2-7; TCRdb calls TRBD1, which cannot be checked without DNA. Sequences were obtained from blood T cells: a sorted CD56 or NKG2C T cell subset, CD4+ or CD8+ T cells, or bulk PBMC T cells (not recorded which). The sequence was collected from a woman aged 18-70 years in good health. CDR3 region: CSVTGQGSEQYF.